The rows below give T cell receptor beta chains drawn from one sample of a study of early T cells in non-severe SARS-CoV-2 infection. Using its own MiXCR run on the 5' RACE reads, TCRdb lists one record per CDR3 protein. The sample consists of 90,000 to 120,000 distinct CDR3 sequences, over 8.5% of them appearing once. The sequenced material came from whole blood. All receptors derive from an adult who was a healthcare worker with PCR-confirmed SARS-CoV-2 infection or an uninfected control (not recorded which). The CDR3 runs from the conserved cysteine through the conserved F or W. D genes are given only for firm matches. Size tells how often a clone was seen (once, few, many) or the class of an expanded clone, and some rows leave it out.

clone size	V gene	J gene	CDR3 length	D gene	CDR3 protein	CDR3 DNA
few	TRBV6-2/TRBV6-3	TRBJ2-2	14	TRBD2	CASSGAGVSGELFF	TGTGCCAGCAGTGGAGCGGGAGTCTCCGGGGAGCTGTTTTTT
many	TRBV7-3	TRBJ2-7	15	TRBD2	CASSLNSGSKDEQYF	TGTGCCAGCAGCTTAAATAGCGGGAGTAAGGACGAGCAGTACTTC
few	TRBV12-3/TRBV12-4	TRBJ2-1	15	TRBD2	CASSYQREGNNEQFF	TGTGCCAGCAGTTATCAGCGGGAGGGTAACAATGAGCAGTTCTTC
.	TRBV7-8	TRBJ1-4	15	.	CASSLGRPTNEKLFF	TGTGCCAGCAGCTTAGGACGGCCAACTAATGAAAAACTGTTTTTT
many	TRBV7-2	TRBJ2-2	15	TRBD2	CASSLGAGGAGELFF	TGTGCCAGCAGCTTAGGAGCGGGAGGGGCCGGGGAGCTGTTTTTT
many	TRBV11-2	TRBJ2-1	17	TRBD1	CASSSGGRTGAYNEQFF	TGTGCCAGCAGCTCAGGAGGCCGGACAGGGGCCTACAATGAGCAGTTCTTC
few	TRBV6-6	TRBJ2-7	20	TRBD1	CASSFPPGQGRFSISYEQYF	TGTGCCAGCAGTTTTCCACCCGGACAGGGGAGATTTTCTATCTCCTACGAGCAGTACTTC
many	TRBV20-1	TRBJ2-2	16	.	CSARDPGRRNTGELFF	TGCAGTGCTAGAGATCCGGGACGAAGAAACACCGGGGAGCTGTTTTTT
many	TRBV7-3	TRBJ2-1	17	TRBD2	CASSSPTLADKDNEQFF	TGTGCCAGCAGCTCCCCCACTCTAGCGGATAAGGACAATGAGCAGTTCTTC
.	TRBV10-2	TRBJ2-2	15	.	CASREGIGSTGELFF	TGCGCCAGCAGGGAGGGGATAGGGTCCACCGGGGAGCTGTTTTTT
many	TRBV6-5	TRBJ2-6	17	TRBD1	CASSYVDRGPGANVLTF	TGTGCCAGCAGTTACGTGGACAGGGGGCCTGGGGCCAACGTCCTGACTTTC
many	TRBV7-6	TRBJ2-2	16	TRBD1	CASSLISDRGTGELFF	TGTGCCAGCAGCTTAATCTCGGACAGGGGTACCGGGGAGCTGTTTTTT
.	TRBV5-6	TRBJ2-7	11	.	CASSLYHEQYF	TGTGCCAGCAGCTTGTATCACGAGCAGTACTTC
.	TRBV28	TRBJ2-5	15	.	CASSSRPGVYETQYF	TGTGCCAGCAGCTCTCGGCCGGGAGTTTATGAGACCCAGTACTTC
.	TRBV5-1	TRBJ2-1	18	TRBD2	CASSLDGLAGGSYNEQFF	TGCGCCAGCAGCTTGGACGGACTAGCGGGAGGGTCCTACAATGAGCAGTTCTTC
.	TRBV29-1	TRBJ2-2	14	.	CSVKPRANTGELFF	TGCAGCGTCAAACCCAGGGCGAACACCGGGGAGCTGTTTTTT
few	TRBV7-2	TRBJ1-2	14	.	CASSLGWQNYGYTF	TGTGCCAGCAGTTTAGGTTGGCAAAACTATGGCTACACCTTC
many	TRBV2	TRBJ2-6	16	TRBD1	CASSAQGDAGANVLTF	TGTGCCAGCAGCGCACAGGGGGACGCTGGGGCCAACGTCCTGACTTTC
few	TRBV2	TRBJ2-4	19	TRBD2	CASSPAGTSGKGAKNIQYF	TGTGCCAGCAGCCCAGCCGGGACTAGCGGGAAGGGAGCCAAAAACATTCAGTACTTC
many	TRBV27	TRBJ2-7	13	.	CASSSIGGGEQYF	TGTGCCAGCAGCTCTATAGGCGGCGGTGAGCAGTACTTC
few	TRBV10-3	TRBJ2-1	15	.	CATMTRDSTYNEQFF	TGTGCCACGATGACCCGGGACTCAACCTACAATGAGCAGTTCTTC
.	TRBV24-1	TRBJ2-3	13	.	CATSDTMTDTQYF	TGTGCCACCAGTGACACCATGACAGATACGCAGTATTTT